A selection of T cell receptor beta chains follows, all from one sample in a study of cytomegalovirus exposure and HLA in healthy donors. Profiled with immunoSEQ multiplex PCR; TCRdb holds only in-frame clones, not every one. This sample yields approximately 120,000 clones, of which approximately 73% are seen a single time; 8.4% belongs to the top ten. The sequencing input was PBMCs. The receptors derive from a man between 35 and 55 years old in good health and CMV-seronegative. The CDR3 runs from the conserved cysteine through the conserved F or W. Each record gives: V gene, J gene, clone size, D gene, CDR3 protein, CDR3 DNA. A D gene is named only where the DNA matches it firmly. Clone sizes are given selectively: once, few, many, or a class where the clone is expanded.

TRBV6-5,TRBJ2-7,NA,TRBD1,CASSYEGTGNYEQYF,TGTGCCAGCAGTTACGAGGGGACAGGGAACTACGAGCAGTACTTC
TRBV2,TRBJ2-7,NA,TRBD2,CASSHGRGGTYEQYF,TGTGCCAGCAGCCACGGTCGGGGGGGTACCTACGAGCAGTACTTC
TRBV27,TRBJ2-7,NA,NA,CASSRKPGSEQYF,TGTGCCAGCAGCCGAAAACCTGGGAGCGAGCAGTACTTC
TRBV4-1,TRBJ1-5,NA,NA,CASSQSFGGLNQPQHF,TGCGCCAGCAGCCAATCCTTCGGGGGTTTGAATCAGCCCCAGCATTTT
TRBV27,TRBJ1-2,NA,NA,CASSNRATNYGYTF,TGTGCCAGCAGTAACAGGGCGACAAACTATGGCTACACCTTC
TRBV11-3,TRBJ2-3,once,NA,CASSFRSAGKDLTDTQYF,TGTGCCAGCAGCTTTCGGTCGGCAGGGAAGGACCTCACAGATACGCAGTATTTT
TRBV4-2,TRBJ2-3,NA,TRBD2,CASSQAPPRGLAGGAVDTQYF,TGTGCCAGCAGCCAAGCCCCCCCCAGAGGGCTAGCGGGGGGGGCGGTTGATACGCAGTATTTT
TRBV4-3,TRBJ1-1,NA,NA,CASSQDVGRGRGGTEAFF,TGCGCCAGCAGCCAAGATGTTGGGCGGGGCCGCGGGGGTACTGAAGCTTTCTTT
TRBV5-1,TRBJ1-2,NA,NA,CASSSQGNQNGYTF,TGCGCCAGCAGCTCACAGGGAAATCAAAATGGCTACACCTTC
TRBV6-5,TRBJ1-6,NA,TRBD1,CASSYVQGVGSPLHF,TGTGCCAGCAGTTACGTACAGGGGGTGGGATCACCCCTCCACTTT
TRBV7-9,TRBJ1-3,few,TRBD1,CASSRRRDRGNTIYF,TGTGCCAGCAGCAGACGCCGGGACAGGGGAAACACCATATATTTT
TRBV5-5,TRBJ1-1,NA,TRBD1,CASRRTGGTEAFF,TGTGCCAGCCGACGGACAGGGGGCACTGAAGCTTTCTTT
TRBV6-6,TRBJ2-7,NA,NA,CASSPSGIDEQYF,TGTGCCAGCAGTCCTTCGGGGATCGACGAGCAGTACTTC
TRBV6-5,TRBJ2-5,NA,NA,CASSYVEGEGTQYF,TGTGCCAGCAGTTACGTGGAGGGAGAGGGGACCCAGTACTTC
TRBV4-1,TRBJ2-3,few,TRBD2,CASSQLPTSGGTDTQYF,TGCGCCAGCAGCCAACTACCGACTAGCGGGGGCACAGATACGCAGTATTTT
TRBV5-1,TRBJ1-6,once,NA,CASSLASYNSPLHF,TGCGCCAGCAGCTTAGCTTCCTATAATTCACCCCTCCACTTT
TRBV7-2,TRBJ1-1,NA,NA,CASSWGLRGAFF,TGTGCCAGCAGCTGGGGACTCCGGGGCGCTTTCTTT
TRBV29-1,TRBJ1-1,NA,NA,CSASTGNTEAFF,TGCAGCGCTTCGACGGGAAACACTGAAGCTTTCTTT
TRBV6-5,TRBJ1-1,NA,NA,CASISLSGVEAFF,TGTGCCAGCATCTCCTTGTCGGGGGTTGAAGCTTTCTTT
TRBV7-2,TRBJ2-7,NA,TRBD2,CASSFSSGVYEQYF,TGTGCCAGCAGCTTTTCTAGCGGGGTCTACGAGCAGTACTTC
TRBV6-5,TRBJ2-7,NA,NA,CASSSTRVSYEQYF,TGTGCCAGCAGTTCGACCAGGGTCTCCTACGAGCAGTACTTC
TRBV4-2,TRBJ2-5,few,NA,CASSQAFDRSRFKETQYF,TGTGCCAGCAGCCAAGCCTTTGACAGGAGTAGGTTTAAAGAGACCCAGTACTTC
TRBV5-1,TRBJ2-3,NA,TRBD1,CASSLTPDRGLDTQYF,TGCGCCAGCAGCTTGACGCCGGACAGGGGGCTGGATACGCAGTATTTT
TRBV5-1,TRBJ2-5,NA,TRBD2,CASSSRLAGVMETQYF,TGCGCCAGCAGCTCGCGACTAGCGGGGGTAATGGAGACCCAGTACTTC
TRBV5-5,TRBJ2-2,few,TRBD2,CASSLASGLGYTGELFF,TGTGCCAGCAGCTTGGCCTCGGGACTAGGGTACACCGGGGAGCTGTTTTTT
TRBV6-4,TRBJ2-7,NA,NA,CASSEGGSYEQYF,TGTGCCAGCAGTGAAGGCGGATCCTACGAGCAGTACTTC
TRBV29-1,TRBJ2-7,once,NA,CSVVVSGLEQYF,TGCAGCGTTGTTGTTAGCGGTTTGGAGCAGTACTTC
TRBV4-3,TRBJ1-6,NA,TRBD1,CASSHDREDNSPLHF,TGCGCCAGCAGCCATGACAGGGAAGATAATTCACCCCTCCACTTT
TRBV25-1,TRBJ1-3,few,NA,CASAFSGAGNTIYF,TGTGCCAGCGCCTTCTCAGGTGCTGGAAACACCATATATTTT
TRBV11-1,TRBJ2-7,NA,NA,CASSPNTEIFYEQYF,TGTGCCAGCAGCCCCAACACGGAGATTTTCTACGAGCAGTACTTC
TRBV4-3,TRBJ1-2,once,NA,CASSQDGPGLANYGYTF,TGCGCCAGCAGCCAAGATGGGCCGGGATTAGCTAACTATGGCTACACCTTC
TRBV11-2,TRBJ2-3,NA,TRBD1,CASSSGQGASDTQYF,TGTGCCAGTTCGAGCGGACAGGGGGCATCAGATACGCAGTATTTT
TRBV5-1,TRBJ2-3,few,NA,CASSLGRGGGTQYF,TGCGCCAGCAGCTTGGGCAGGGGCGGCGGTACGCAGTATTTT
TRBV5-1,TRBJ2-7,NA,TRBD1,CASRPVQGADEQYF,TGCGCCAGCAGGCCGGTACAGGGGGCTGACGAGCAGTACTTC
TRBV11-2,TRBJ1-5,once,NA,CASSLSGSQPQHF,TGTGCCAGCAGCTTATCAGGGTCCCAGCCCCAGCATTTT
TRBV2,TRBJ1-3,NA,TRBD1,CASITGQGAVRSGNTIYF,TGTGCCAGCATCACGGGACAGGGGGCAGTAAGGTCTGGAAACACCATATATTTT
TRBV7-2,TRBJ1-2,NA,TRBD1,CASSPGQGGYTF,TGTGCCAGCAGCCCTGGACAGGGCGGCTACACCTTC
TRBV9,TRBJ2-5,NA,NA,CASSLNERETQYF,TGTGCCAGCAGTCTAAACGAGCGGGAGACCCAGTACTTC